This T cell receptor (beta chain) was captured in a study of blood T cells in healthy people across ages. Study-level results: Naive T cell percentage by flow cytometry tracked strongly with beta diversity.

Together with a sample-barcoded 5' primer, a J-beta primer mix was included in a second PCR lasting roughly 6 to 12 cycles. TCRdb analysed the 5' RACE reads with MiXCR anew, one entry per CDR3 protein. The sample includes roughly 2 million distinct CDR3 sequences, 49% of them seen just once. The CDR3 totals 11 residues. As regards this clonotype: Its specificity is not known. This clone may be a read error of a much larger clone one base away.

Material: blood. V and J are TRBV21-1 and TRBJ1-2. TRBV21-1 is a pseudogene. The TCR sequence derives from a middle-aged woman in good health. Here the CDR3 reads CASSWLYGYTF. CDR3 coding DNA: TGTGCCAGCAGCTGGCTCTATGGCTACACCTTC.